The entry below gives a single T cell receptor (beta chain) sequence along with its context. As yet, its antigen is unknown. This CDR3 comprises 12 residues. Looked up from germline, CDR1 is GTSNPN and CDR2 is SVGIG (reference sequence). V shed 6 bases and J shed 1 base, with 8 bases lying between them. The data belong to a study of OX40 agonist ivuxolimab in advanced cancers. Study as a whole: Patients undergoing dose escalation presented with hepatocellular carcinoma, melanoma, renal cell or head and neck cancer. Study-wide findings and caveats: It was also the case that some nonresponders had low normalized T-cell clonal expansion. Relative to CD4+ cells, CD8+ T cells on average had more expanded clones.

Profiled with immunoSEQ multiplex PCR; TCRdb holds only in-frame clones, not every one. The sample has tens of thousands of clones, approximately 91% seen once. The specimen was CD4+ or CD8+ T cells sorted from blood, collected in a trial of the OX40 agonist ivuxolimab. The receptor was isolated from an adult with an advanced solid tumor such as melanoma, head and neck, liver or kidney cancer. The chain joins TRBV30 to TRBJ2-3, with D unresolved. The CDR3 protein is CACNPGTDTQYF. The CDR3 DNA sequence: TGTGCCTGTAACCCAGGCACAGATACGCAGTATTTT.